This TCR beta chain was retrieved from a study of T cell repertoires in cytomegalovirus infection. Study context: CMV epitopes in the study were HLA-C-restricted (recently identified) and HLA-B-restricted (well studied). Through public TCR beta signatures, both CMV infection and matching HLA type were indicated. Study conclusions and caveats: Dominating the ex vivo response were TCR beta clonotypes that were CMV-specific and HLA-C-restricted. Summed frequency of shared TCR beta families picked out CMV carriers who also had the relevant HLA.

Germline CDR1 SGHAT, CDR2 FQNNGV. Trimming removed 5 bases from V and 8 bases from J; junction bases left unmatched: 10. There are 15 residues in the CDR3. This clonotype was counted a few times. As yet, its antigen is unknown. TCRdb re-derived calls from the reads in MiXCR, one entry per CDR3 protein. The sample has about 280,000 distinct CDR3 sequences, around 20% seen once. Sample: cultured PBMCs, taken from culture after CMV antigen stimulation. The chain joins TRBV11-2 to TRBJ2-1; 9 nucleotides match TRBD2. The clonotype was recovered from a human donor in good health (CMV status not recorded). Some clones in this sample may be carry-over from other donors' samples. CDR3 protein: CASSAIAGGPHEQFF. CDR3 DNA sequence: TGTGCCAGCAGCGCCATTGCGGGAGGGCCCCATGAGCAGTTCTTC.